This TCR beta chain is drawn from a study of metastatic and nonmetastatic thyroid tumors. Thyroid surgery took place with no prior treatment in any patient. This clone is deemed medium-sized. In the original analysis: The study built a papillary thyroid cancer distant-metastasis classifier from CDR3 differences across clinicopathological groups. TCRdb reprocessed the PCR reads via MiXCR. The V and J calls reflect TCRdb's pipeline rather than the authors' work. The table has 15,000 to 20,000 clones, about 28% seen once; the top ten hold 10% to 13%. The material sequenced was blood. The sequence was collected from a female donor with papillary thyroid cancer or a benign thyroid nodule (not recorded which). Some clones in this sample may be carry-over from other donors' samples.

CDR3 bases: TGTGCCAGCAGTTACTCGAACAGGGACGGCTACACCTTC. The encoded protein is CASSYSNRDGYTF. The J gene is TRBJ1-2, the V gene TRBV6-5; D possibly corresponds to TRBD1 (6 bases). CDR3 length: 13 amino acids. Looked up from germline, CDR1 is MNHEY and CDR2 is SVGAGI. V lost 0 bases and J 8 bases, leaving 10 bases between the germline ends.